This TCR beta chain was sequenced in a study of blood T cell repertoires in COVID-19. Data came from immunoSEQ multiplex PCR; TCRdb stores just in-frame clones and leaves some out. This table holds roughly 190,000 clones, about 86% found once. V lost 4 bases to trimming and J lost 6 bases; unmatched junction nucleotides: 11. Germline-derived CDR1 and CDR2 are MNHEY and SVGEGT. CDR3 length: 15 amino acids. This rearrangement joins TRBV6-2 or TRBV6-3 to TRBJ2-7, with TRBD2 matching over 8 bases. This clonotype originated in a man between 25 and 39 years old with active or convalescent COVID-19. Sequenced material: peripheral blood. This chain's CDR3 is CASSSPGSGVFEQYF. The CDR3 nucleotides read TGTGCCAGCAGTTCCCCGGGTAGCGGGGTGTTCGAGCAGTACTTC.